The 21 T cell receptor beta chains listed next were all sequenced from one sample in a study of cytomegalovirus exposure and HLA in healthy donors. Use of 60 Vbeta and 13 Jbeta primers characterized the PCR. Method: immunoSEQ multiplex PCR; TCRdb's copy keeps in-frame clones and lacks some. In the table there are more than 150,000 clones, around four fifths of which are singletons. Sequencing was performed on PBMCs. The source of these receptors is a woman between 45 and 60 years old in good health and CMV-seropositive.

This clone was recorded once. The chain couples TRBV5-4 to TRBJ2-7; D gene ambiguous. CDR1 is SGHNT and CDR2 is YYREEE in the germline V gene (reference sequence). CDR3 length equals 13 residues. Trimming pared 0 bases from V and 2 bases from J, leaving 6 bases between. DNA for the CDR3: TGTGCCAGCAGCTTGGAACCGGCCTACGAGCAGTACTTC. Translating gives CASSLEPAYEQYF.

This chain joins TRBV5-4 and TRBJ1-2; TRBD1 is a possible D gene (6 bases). V was cut by 2 bases and J by 2 bases, with 10 bases left in between. The germline CDR1 and CDR2 sequences are SGHNT and YYREEE (reference sequence). This CDR3 region has 14 residues. CDR3 DNA sequence: TGTGCCAGCAGCTTACAACAGGGCAACTATGGCTACACCTTC. Residues: CASSLQQGNYGYTF.

V and J are TRBV19 and TRBJ1-5, with D perhaps matching TRBD1 (5 bases). The CDR3 has 15 amino acids. Trimming shortened V by 0 bases and J by 4 bases, and 10 bases separated the two germline ends. Germline CDR1 reads LNHDA; CDR2 reads SQIVND (reference sequence). The CDR3 reads CASSIEGRGNQPQHF. The DNA for the CDR3 is TGTGCCAGTAGTATAGAAGGACGGGGGAATCAGCCCCAGCATTTT.

This chain connects TRBV7-2 to TRBJ1-6; 10 nucleotides match TRBD1. Germline V CDR1 and CDR2: SGHTA, FQGNSA. The junction had 7 bases not matched to a gene; V was cut back by 0 bases and J by 8 bases. This CDR3 is built from 17 residues. CDR3 sequence (DNA): TGTGCCAGCAGCTTAGCCAGTCCGGGACAGGGGTATTCACCCCTCCACTTT. Amino acid sequence: CASSLASPGQGYSPLHF.

The chain uses TRBV4-3 and TRBJ2-1; a weak D match, TRBD2 (5 bases). This CDR3 has 15 amino acids. V was cut by 4 bases and J by 5 bases, with 15 bases left in between. The germline V gene has CDR1 LGHNA and CDR2 YSLEER. This chain's CDR3 is CASSLLGSGDNEQFF. In DNA form, the CDR3 reads TGCGCCAGCAGCCTACTAGGGTCCGGCGACAATGAGCAGTTCTTC.

This clone showed up just a few times. The CDR3 sequence is CASSFSGRFLDTQYF. The CDR3, as DNA: TGCGCCAGCAGCTTTAGCGGGAGGTTTTTGGATACGCAGTATTTT. J is TRBJ2-3 and V is TRBV5-1; TRBD2 matches at 10 bases. This CDR3 contains 15 residues. V was clipped by 2 bases and J by 6 bases; unmatched bases: 6. Germline CDR1 is SGHRS and CDR2 is YFSETQ.

This chain connects TRBV10-3 to TRBJ1-2; TRBD1 is a possible D gene (6 bases). The CDR3 consists of 14 residues. The ends were cut back, 3 bases at V and 2 bases at J, with 10 bases in the middle. Germline V gives CDR1 ENHRY, CDR2 SYGVKD. The CDR3: CAISDTGRNYGYTF. The CDR3 nucleotides read TGTGCCATCAGTGATACAGGGAGAAACTATGGCTACACCTTC.

The rearrangement joins TRBV27 to TRBJ1-4, with 10 bases aligning to TRBD1. Germline-derived CDR1 and CDR2 are MNHEY and SMNVEV (reference sequence). The CDR3 is 17 amino acids. V lost 6 bases and J lost 3; bases outside the gene matches: 10. CDR3 residues: CASRSSGQGRSNEKLFF. In DNA form, the CDR3 reads TGTGCCAGCAGATCATCGGGACAGGGGAGGTCTAATGAAAAACTGTTTTTT.

Worth noting for this clone: At one end the junction does not follow the germline gene, possibly because of a read error. The rearrangement links TRBV7-9 to TRBJ1-2, with D hard to call. CDR3 size: 15 residues. In germline, CDR1 is SEHNR, CDR2 FQNEAQ (reference sequence). Here the CDR3 reads CSSSPEGFYGYGYTF. CDR3 nucleotide sequence: TGTTCCAGCAGCCCCGAGGGTTTCTACGGGTATGGCTACACCTTC.

V and J are TRBV6-1 and TRBJ2-3, with D possibly being TRBD1 (6 bases). Germline-derived CDR1 and CDR2 are MNHNS and SASEGT. With 3 bases removed from V and 2 bases from J, the gap between germline ends came to 12 bases. This CDR3 comprises 15 residues. CDR3 in amino acids: CASSDMGAVTDTQYF. CDR3 sequence (DNA): TGTGCCAGCAGTGATATGGGGGCGGTCACAGATACGCAGTATTTT.

The V gene is TRBV15, the J gene TRBJ2-3; 8 nucleotides agree with TRBD2. In germline, CDR1 is LNHNV, CDR2 YYDKDF (reference sequence). The CDR3 is 16 amino acids. The V and J ends lost 5 bases and 3 bases, in that order; junction bases with no gene match: 10. CDR3 protein: CATSRTVAGRTDTQYF. CDR3 DNA: TGTGCCACCAGCCGAACCGTAGCGGGGCGGACAGATACGCAGTATTTT.

This clone occurred once. The rearrangement links TRBV27 to TRBJ1-1, with 7 bases that match TRBD1. This CDR3 is built from 13 residues. Looked up from germline, CDR1 is MNHEY and CDR2 is SMNVEV (reference sequence). Germline trimming cut 3 bases from V and 4 bases from J; bases unmatched to any gene: 2. CDR3 sequence: CASSFRTGTEAFF. The CDR3 nucleotides read TGTGCCAGCAGTTTTCGGACAGGCACTGAAGCTTTCTTT.

The chain has TRBV5-4 and TRBJ2-5; 8 bases map to TRBD1. J gave up 5 bases and V 5 bases, and 11 bases lay outside the gene matches. This CDR3 has 15 residues. Germline assignment: CDR1 SGHNT and CDR2 YYREEE (reference sequence). The DNA for the CDR3 is TGTGCCAGCAGAGCACCGGGACAGGTCGGGGAGACCCAGTACTTC. Translating gives CASRAPGQVGETQYF.

The V gene is TRBV2, the J gene TRBJ1-3; the D gene is possibly TRBD1 (6 bases). Germline CDR1 and CDR2: SNHLY and FYNNEI. The CDR3 runs to 13 residues. Trimming removed 9 bases at V and 0 bases at J, with 9 bases between. The CDR3 bases are TGTGCCAGTACAGGGAGCTCTGGAAACACCATATATTTT. As protein: CASTGSSGNTIYF.

V gene TRBV19 combines with J gene TRBJ1-1, with D uncertain. CDR1 LNHDA and CDR2 SQIVND come from the germline V gene (reference sequence). The CDR3 is 11 residues long. The V end was cut by 3 bases, the J end by 8 bases, with 7 bases between. The CDR3, as DNA: TGTGCCAGTAGTATTCCCAGGGAAGCTTTCTTT. Translating it yields CASSIPREAFF.

This clone was detected only a few times. The gene calls are TRBV28 and TRBJ1-5; perhaps TRBD1 as D (6 bases). The V and J ends lost 7 bases and 3 bases respectively, with 10 bases between them. The CDR3 sequence is 13 residues long. CDR1 and CDR2 from the germline V gene are MDHEN and SYDVKM. This CDR3 reads CASTRTVNQPQHF. The CDR3 bases are TGTGCCAGCACCCGGACAGTCAATCAGCCCCAGCATTTT. Full variable domain (rest looked up from reference TRBV28 and TRBJ1-5): DVKVTQSSRYLVKRTGEKVFLECVQDMDHENMFWYRQDPGLGLRLIYFSYDVKMKEKGDIPEGYSVSREKKERFSLILESASTNQTSMYLCASTRTVNQPQHFGDGTRLSIL.

The rearrangement links TRBV19 to TRBJ1-4; weak D call: TRBD1 (6 bases). V was trimmed by 5 bases and J by 5 bases, leaving 12 bases between them. The CDR3 spans 14 residues. CDR1 LNHDA and CDR2 SQIVND come from the germline V gene (reference sequence). The CDR3 nucleotides are TGTGCCAGTAGTTCCACAGGGACCAATGAAAAACTGTTTTTT. The encoded protein is CASSSTGTNEKLFF.

The rearrangement uses TRBV5-1 and TRBJ2-7, with 10 bases matching TRBD2. The ends lost 4 bases at V and 0 bases at J; junction bases unmatched: 4. From germline, CDR1 is SGHRS and CDR2 YFSETQ. The CDR3 runs 15 residues. DNA for the CDR3: TGCGCCAGCAGCCCCGGACTAGCGGACTCCTACGAGCAGTACTTC. Its protein product is CASSPGLADSYEQYF.

V gene TRBV6-1 combines with J gene TRBJ1-3, with 9 positions matching TRBD1. The CDR3 is 13 amino acids. The J segment lost 15 bases and the V segment lost 1 base, leaving 7 bases of the junction unmatched. Per the germline V gene, CDR1 is MNHNS and CDR2 is SASEGT. The CDR3 is CASSEDPRDREYF. In DNA form, the CDR3 reads TGTGCCAGCAGTGAAGACCCTCGGGACAGGGAATATTTT.

The chain joins TRBV5-1 to TRBJ1-1; D is ambiguous. Germline V gives CDR1 SGHRS, CDR2 YFSETQ. The CDR3 runs 13 residues. Trimming removed 3 bases from V and 4 bases from J, with 10 bases in between. The CDR3 spells CASSWEKSTEAFF. CDR3 in DNA: TGCGCCAGCAGCTGGGAGAAAAGCACTGAAGCTTTCTTT.

The chain has TRBV27 and TRBJ2-7; D may be TRBD2 (5 bases). The V end lost 7 bases, the J end lost 1 base, and 14 bases lay between the germline ends. This CDR3 comprises 14 residues. Germline CDR1 is MNHEY and CDR2 is SMNVEV (reference sequence). The CDR3 DNA reads as TGTGCCAGCATCCCCGGCGGAGGTTCCTACGAGCAGTACTTC. Protein product: CASIPGGGSYEQYF.